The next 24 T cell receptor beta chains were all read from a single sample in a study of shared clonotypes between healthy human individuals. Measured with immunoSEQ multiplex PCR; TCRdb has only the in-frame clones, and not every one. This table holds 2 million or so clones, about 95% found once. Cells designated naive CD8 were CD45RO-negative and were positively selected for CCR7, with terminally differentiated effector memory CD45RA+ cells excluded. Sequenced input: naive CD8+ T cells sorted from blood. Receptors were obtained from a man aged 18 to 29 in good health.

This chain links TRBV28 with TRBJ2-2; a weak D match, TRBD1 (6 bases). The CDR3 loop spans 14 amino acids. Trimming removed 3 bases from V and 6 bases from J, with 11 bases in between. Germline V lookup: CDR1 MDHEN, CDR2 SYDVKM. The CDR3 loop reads CASSFTGLAGELFF. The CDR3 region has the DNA TGTGCCAGCAGTTTCACAGGGTTGGCCGGGGAGCTGTTTTTT.

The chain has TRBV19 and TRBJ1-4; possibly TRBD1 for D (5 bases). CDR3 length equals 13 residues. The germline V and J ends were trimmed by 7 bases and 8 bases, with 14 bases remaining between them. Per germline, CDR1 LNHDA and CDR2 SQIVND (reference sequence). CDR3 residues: CASTLGGDEKLFF. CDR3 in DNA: TGTGCCAGTACGTTGGGGGGAGACGAAAAACTGTTTTTT.

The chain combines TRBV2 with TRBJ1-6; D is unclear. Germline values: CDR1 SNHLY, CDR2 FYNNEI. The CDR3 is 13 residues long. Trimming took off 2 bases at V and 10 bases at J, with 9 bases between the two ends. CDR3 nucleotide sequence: TGTGCCAGCAGTGAATATTTGGGGTCACCCCTCCACTTT. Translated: CASSEYLGSPLHF.

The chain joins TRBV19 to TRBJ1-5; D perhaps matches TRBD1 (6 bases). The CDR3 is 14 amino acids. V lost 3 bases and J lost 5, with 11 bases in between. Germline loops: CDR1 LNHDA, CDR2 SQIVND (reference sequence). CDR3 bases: TGTGCCAGTAGTATCCTGGACAGCGATCAGCCCCAGCATTTT. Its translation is CASSILDSDQPQHF.

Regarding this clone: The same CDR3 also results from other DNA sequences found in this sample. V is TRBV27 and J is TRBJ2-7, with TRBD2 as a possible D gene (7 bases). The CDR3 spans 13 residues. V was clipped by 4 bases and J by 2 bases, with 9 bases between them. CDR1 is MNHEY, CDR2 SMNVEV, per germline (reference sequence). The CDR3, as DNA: TGTGCCAGCAGTTACGGGGGGCCCTACGAGCAGTACTTC. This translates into CASSYGGPYEQYF.

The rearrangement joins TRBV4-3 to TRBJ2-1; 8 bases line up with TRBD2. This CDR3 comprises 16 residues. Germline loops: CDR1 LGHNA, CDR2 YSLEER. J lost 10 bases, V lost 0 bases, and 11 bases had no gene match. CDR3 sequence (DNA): TGCGCCAGCAGCCAAGATCCGGCTAGCGGGCTAGGAGAGCAGTTCTTC. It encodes CASSQDPASGLGEQFF.

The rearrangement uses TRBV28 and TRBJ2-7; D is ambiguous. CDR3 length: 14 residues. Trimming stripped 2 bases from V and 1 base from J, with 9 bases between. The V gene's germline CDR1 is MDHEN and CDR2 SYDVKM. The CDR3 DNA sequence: TGTGCCAGCAGTTTAATGCCAGAGTCCTACGAGCAGTACTTC. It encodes CASSLMPESYEQYF.

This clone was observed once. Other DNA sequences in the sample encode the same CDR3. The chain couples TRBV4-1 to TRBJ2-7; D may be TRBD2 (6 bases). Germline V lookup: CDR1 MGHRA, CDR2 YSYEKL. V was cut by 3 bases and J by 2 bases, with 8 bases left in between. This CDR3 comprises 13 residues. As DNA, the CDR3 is TGCGCCAGCAGCCATGGGGGGACCTACGAGCAGTACTTC. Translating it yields CASSHGGTYEQYF.

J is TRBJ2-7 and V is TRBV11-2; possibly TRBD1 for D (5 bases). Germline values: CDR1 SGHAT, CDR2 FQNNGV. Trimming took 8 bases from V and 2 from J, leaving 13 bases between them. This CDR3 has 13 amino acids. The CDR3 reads CASGHRAPYEQYF. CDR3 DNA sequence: TGTGCCAGCGGACACCGGGCCCCCTACGAGCAGTACTTC.

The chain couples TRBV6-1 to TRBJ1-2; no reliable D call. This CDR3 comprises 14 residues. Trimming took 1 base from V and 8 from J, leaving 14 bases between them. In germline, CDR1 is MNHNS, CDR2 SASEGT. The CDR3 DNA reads TGTGCCAGCAGTGAAGACGGTAGTATCTGGGGCTACACCTTC. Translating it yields CASSEDGSIWGYTF.

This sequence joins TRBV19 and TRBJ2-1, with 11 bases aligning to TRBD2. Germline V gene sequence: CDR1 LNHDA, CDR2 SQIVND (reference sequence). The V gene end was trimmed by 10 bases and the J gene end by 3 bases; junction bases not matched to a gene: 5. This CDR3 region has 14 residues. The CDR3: CATSGLADYNEQFF. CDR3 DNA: TGTGCCACCTCGGGACTAGCGGACTACAATGAGCAGTTCTTC. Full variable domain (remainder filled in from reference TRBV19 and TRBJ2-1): DGGITQSPKYLFRKEGQNVTLSCEQNLNHDAMYWYRQDPGQGLRLIYYSQIVNDFQKGDIAEGYSVSREKKESFPLTVTSAQKNPTAFYLCATSGLADYNEQFFGPGTRLTVL.

CDR3 in DNA: TGTGCCAGCCGGGGGAGGCAGAGACCCTACGAGCAGTACTTC. Residues: CASRGRQRPYEQYF. The V call is TRBV7-9, the J call TRBJ2-7, with a weak D call TRBD2 (6 bases). This CDR3 is built from 14 residues. Looked up from germline, CDR1 is SEHNR and CDR2 is FQNEAQ (reference sequence). V lost 8 bases, J lost 2 bases, and 16 bases lay in between.

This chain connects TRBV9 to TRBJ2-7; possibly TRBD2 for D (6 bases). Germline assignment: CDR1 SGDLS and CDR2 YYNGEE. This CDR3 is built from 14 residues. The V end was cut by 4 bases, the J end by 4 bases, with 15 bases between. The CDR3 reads CASSSRESPYEQYF. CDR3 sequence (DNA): TGTGCCAGCAGCTCTCGGGAGAGCCCTTACGAGCAGTACTTC.

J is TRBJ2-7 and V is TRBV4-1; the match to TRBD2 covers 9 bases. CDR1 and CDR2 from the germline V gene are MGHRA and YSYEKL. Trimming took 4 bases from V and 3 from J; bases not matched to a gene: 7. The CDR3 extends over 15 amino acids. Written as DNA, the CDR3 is TGCGCCAGCAGCCCGGACGGGACTAGCTTCTACGAGCAGTACTTC. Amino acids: CASSPDGTSFYEQYF.

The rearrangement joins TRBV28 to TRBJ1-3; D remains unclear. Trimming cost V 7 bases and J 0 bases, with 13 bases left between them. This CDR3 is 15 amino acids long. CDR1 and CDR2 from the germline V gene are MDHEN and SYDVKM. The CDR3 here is CASTPSWGSGNTIYF. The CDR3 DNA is TGTGCCAGCACCCCTAGTTGGGGCTCTGGAAACACCATATATTTT.

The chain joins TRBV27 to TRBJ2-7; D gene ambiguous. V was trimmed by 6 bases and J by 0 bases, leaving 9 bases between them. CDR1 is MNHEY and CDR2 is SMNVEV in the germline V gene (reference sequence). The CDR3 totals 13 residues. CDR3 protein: CASRAPSSYEQYF. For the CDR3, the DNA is TGTGCCAGCAGGGCCCCTAGCTCCTACGAGCAGTACTTC.

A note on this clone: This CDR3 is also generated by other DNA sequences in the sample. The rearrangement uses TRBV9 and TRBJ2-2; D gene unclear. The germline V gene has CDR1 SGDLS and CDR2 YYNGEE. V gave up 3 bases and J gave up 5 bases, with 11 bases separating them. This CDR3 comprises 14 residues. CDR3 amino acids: CASSAGWGTGELFF. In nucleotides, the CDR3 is TGTGCCAGCAGCGCCGGGTGGGGTACCGGGGAGCTGTTTTTT.

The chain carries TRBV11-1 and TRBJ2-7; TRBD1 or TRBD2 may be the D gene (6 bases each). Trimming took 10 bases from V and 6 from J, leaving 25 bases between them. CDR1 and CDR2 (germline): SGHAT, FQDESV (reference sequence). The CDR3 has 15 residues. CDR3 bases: TGTGCCACCAAGGGGGAGGAGACACCTTTTGGCGAGCAGTACTTC. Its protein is CATKGEETPFGEQYF. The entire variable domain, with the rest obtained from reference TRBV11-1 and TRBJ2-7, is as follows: EAEVAQSPRYKITEKSQAVAFWCDPISGHATLYWYRQILGQGPELLVQFQDESVVDDSQLPKDRFSAERLKGVDSTLKIQPAELGDSAMYLCATKGEETPFGEQYFGPGTRLTVT.

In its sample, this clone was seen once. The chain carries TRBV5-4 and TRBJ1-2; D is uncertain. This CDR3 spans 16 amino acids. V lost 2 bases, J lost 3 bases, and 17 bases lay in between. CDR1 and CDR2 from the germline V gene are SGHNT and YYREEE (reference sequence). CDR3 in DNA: TGTGCCAGCAGCTTAACTGACGCGCCAGGTGACTATGGCTACACCTTC. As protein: CASSLTDAPGDYGYTF. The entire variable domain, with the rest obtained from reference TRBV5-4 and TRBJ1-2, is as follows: ETGVTQSPTHLIKTRGQQVTLRCSSQSGHNTVSWYQQALGQGPQFIFQYYREEENGRGNFPPRFSGLQFPNYSSELNVNALELDDSALYLCASSLTDAPGDYGYTFGSGTRLTVV.

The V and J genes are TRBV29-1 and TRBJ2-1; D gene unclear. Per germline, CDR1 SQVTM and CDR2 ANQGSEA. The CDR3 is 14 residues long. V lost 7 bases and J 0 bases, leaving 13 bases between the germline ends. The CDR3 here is CSAQEVSSYNEQFF. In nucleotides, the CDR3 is TGCAGCGCCCAAGAGGTTAGCTCCTACAATGAGCAGTTCTTC.

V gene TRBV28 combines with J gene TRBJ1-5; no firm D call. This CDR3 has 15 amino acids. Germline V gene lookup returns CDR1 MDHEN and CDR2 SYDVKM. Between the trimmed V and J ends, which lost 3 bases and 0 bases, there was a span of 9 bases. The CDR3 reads CASSFSWDSNQPQHF. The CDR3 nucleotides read TGTGCCAGCAGTTTCTCGTGGGATAGCAATCAGCCCCAGCATTTT.

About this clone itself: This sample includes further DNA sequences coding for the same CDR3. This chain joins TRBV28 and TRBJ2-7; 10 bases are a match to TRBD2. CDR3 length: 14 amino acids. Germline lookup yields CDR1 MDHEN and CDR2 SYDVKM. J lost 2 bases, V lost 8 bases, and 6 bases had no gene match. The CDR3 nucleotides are TGTGCCAGCTACCCTAGCGGGGGAGCCTACGAGCAGTACTTC. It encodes CASYPSGGAYEQYF.

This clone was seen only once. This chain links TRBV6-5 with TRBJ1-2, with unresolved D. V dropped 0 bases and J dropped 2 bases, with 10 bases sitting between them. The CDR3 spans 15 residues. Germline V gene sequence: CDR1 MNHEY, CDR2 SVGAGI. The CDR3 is CASSYSIVGNYGYTF. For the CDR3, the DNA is TGTGCCAGCAGTTACTCGATTGTTGGAAACTATGGCTACACCTTC.

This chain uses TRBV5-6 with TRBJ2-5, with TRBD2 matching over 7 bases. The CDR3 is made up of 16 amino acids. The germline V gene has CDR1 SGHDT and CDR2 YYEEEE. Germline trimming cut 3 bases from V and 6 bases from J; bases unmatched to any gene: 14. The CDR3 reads CASSSILALAVQTQYF. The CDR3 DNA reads TGTGCCAGCAGCTCTATTTTGGCGCTAGCGGTGCAGACCCAGTACTTC. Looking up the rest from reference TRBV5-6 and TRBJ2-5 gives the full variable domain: DAGVTQSPTHLIKTRGQQVTLRCSPKSGHDTVSWYQQALGQGPQFIFQYYEEEERQRGNFPDRFSGHQFPNYSSELNVNALLLGDSALYLCASSSILALAVQTQYFGPGTRLLVL.